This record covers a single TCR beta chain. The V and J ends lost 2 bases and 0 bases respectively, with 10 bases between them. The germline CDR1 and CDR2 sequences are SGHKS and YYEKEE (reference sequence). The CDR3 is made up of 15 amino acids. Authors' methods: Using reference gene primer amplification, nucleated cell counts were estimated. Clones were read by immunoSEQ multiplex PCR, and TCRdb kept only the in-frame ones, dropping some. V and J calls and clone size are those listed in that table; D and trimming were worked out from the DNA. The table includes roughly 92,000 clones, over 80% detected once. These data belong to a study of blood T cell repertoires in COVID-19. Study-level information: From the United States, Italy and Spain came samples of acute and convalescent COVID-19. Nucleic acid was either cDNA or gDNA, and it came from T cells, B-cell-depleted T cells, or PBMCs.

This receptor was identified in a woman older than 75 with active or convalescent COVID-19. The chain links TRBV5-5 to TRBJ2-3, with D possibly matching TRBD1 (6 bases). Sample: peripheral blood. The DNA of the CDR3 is TGTGCCAGCAGCTTCAGGGGTCCTAGCACAGATACGCAGTATTTT. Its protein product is CASSFRGPSTDTQYF.